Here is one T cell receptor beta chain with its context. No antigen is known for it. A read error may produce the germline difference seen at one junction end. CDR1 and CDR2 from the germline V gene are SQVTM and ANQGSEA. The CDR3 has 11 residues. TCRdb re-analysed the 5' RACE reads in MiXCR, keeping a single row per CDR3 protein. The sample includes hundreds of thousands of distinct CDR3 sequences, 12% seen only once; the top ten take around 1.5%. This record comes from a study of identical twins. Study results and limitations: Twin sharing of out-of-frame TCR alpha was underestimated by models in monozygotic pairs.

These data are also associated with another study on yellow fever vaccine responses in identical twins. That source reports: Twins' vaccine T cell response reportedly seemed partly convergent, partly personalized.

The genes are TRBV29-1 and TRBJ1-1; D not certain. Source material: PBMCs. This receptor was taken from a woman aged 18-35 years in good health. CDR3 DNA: TGCAGCGGTGATCTGAACACTGAAGCTTCCTTT. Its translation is CSGDLNTEASF.